This is a list of T cell receptor beta chains from one sample in a study of blood T cell repertoires in COVID-19. The protocol was immunoSEQ multiplex PCR, while the TCRdb copy is restricted to in-frame clones and leaves out a portion. The sample lists tens of thousands of clones; 89% were seen once. Specimen: peripheral blood. These receptors came from a man aged 55-75 years with acute or convalescent COVID-19. Both conserved end residues are part of each CDR3. D genes are given only for firm matches. Size values are once, few and many counts, or a class for expanded clones, and some rows have none.

v_gene,d_gene,abundance,j_gene,CDR3nt,CDR3aa
TRBV11-2,-,-,TRBJ2-5,TGTGCCAGCAGCCGCGGGGCGAGAGAGACCCAGTACTTC,CASSRGARETQYF
TRBV3-1/TRBV3-2,TRBD2,-,TRBJ2-1,TGTGCCAGCAGCCCTAGCGGGGGGCCTCGTTACAATGAGCAGTTCTTC,CASSPSGGPRYNEQFF
TRBV7-6,TRBD1,few,TRBJ2-2,TGTGCCAGCAGGCCGGACAGGGGTTACACCGGGGAGCTGTTTTTT,CASRPDRGYTGELFF
TRBV7-8,-,-,TRBJ2-7,TGTGCCAGCAGCCCCCCGACAGGACTAGGGTACGAGCAGTACTTC,CASSPPTGLGYEQYF
TRBV19,TRBD1,-,TRBJ1-5,TGTGCCAGTAGGGCACCCGGGACAGGGCATCGCAATCAGCCCCAGCATTTT,CASRAPGTGHRNQPQHF
TRBV6-5,TRBD1,-,TRBJ2-7,TGTGCCAGCAGTTATCGGGGGACAGGGGTGTACGAGCAGTACTTC,CASSYRGTGVYEQYF
TRBV2,-,-,TRBJ1-6,TGTGCCGGAACCTCTACCCCTAGTTCACCCCTCCACTTT,CAGTSTPSSPLHF
TRBV6-4,-,once,TRBJ2-3,TGTGCCAGCAGTGTTGGGGGGACAGATACGCAGTATTTT,CASSVGGTDTQYF
TRBV30,-,-,TRBJ1-5,TGTGCCTGGAGTGAAGGGAGGGAAGATCAGCCCCAGCATTTT,CAWSEGREDQPQHF
TRBV12-3/TRBV12-4,-,-,TRBJ2-6,TGTGCCAGCAGTCACTCTGGGGCCAACGTCCTGACTTTC,CASSHSGANVLTF
TRBV27,-,-,TRBJ2-7,TGTGCCAGCAGTTTGGAGGGACTTGAGCAGTACTTC,CASSLEGLEQYF
TRBV11-2,-,-,TRBJ1-2,TGTGCCAGCAGCTTTCAGAGGGAACAAAACTTC,CASSFQREQNF
TRBV7-3,TRBD1,-,TRBJ1-1,TGTGCCAGCAGCAAGGGGGCGCGTAATACTGAAGCTTTCTTT,CASSKGARNTEAFF
TRBV18,TRBD1,-,TRBJ2-6,TGTGCCAGCTCGGGCACAGGGGGCGGTGGGGCCAACGTCCTGACTTTC,CASSGTGGGGANVLTF
TRBV3-1/TRBV3-2,TRBD2,medium-sized,TRBJ2-2,TGTGCCAGCAGCCGGACTAGCGGGGGGCGCACCGGGGAGCTGTTTTTT,CASSRTSGGRTGELFF
TRBV27,TRBD1,-,TRBJ1-1,TGTGCCAGCAGTTTAGGACAGGGGAGGGTTGGAACTGAAGCTTTCTTT,CASSLGQGRVGTEAFF
TRBV27,TRBD2,-,TRBJ2-2,TGTGCCAGCAGTCCCTCCCGGGGGGGCGGGGAGCTGTTTTTT,CASSPSRGGGELFF
TRBV7-8,-,-,TRBJ1-2,TGTGCCAGCAGCATGGGCCCCAGCCTATATGGCTACACCTTC,CASSMGPSLYGYTF
TRBV6-5,-,once,TRBJ2-5,TGTGCCAGCAGTCTTCAAGAGACCCAGTACTTC,CASSLQETQYF
TRBV6-6,-,-,TRBJ1-6,TGTGCCAGCAGTTACCCCTCGGGAGAATCACCCCTCCACTTT,CASSYPSGESPLHF
TRBV10-1,TRBD1,-,TRBJ2-3,TGCGCCAGCAGTAGCTATCAACTCGGACAGGAGCTTGGGGATACGCAGTATTTT,CASSSYQLGQELGDTQYF
TRBV10-3,-,-,TRBJ2-3,TGTGCCATCAGTCCTAGCACAGATACGCAGTATTTT,CAISPSTDTQYF
TRBV5-1,TRBD1,-,TRBJ2-7,TGCGCCAGCAGCTTAGAACAGGGGGGCCCCTACGAGCAGTACTTC,CASSLEQGGPYEQYF
TRBV5-1,-,-,TRBJ2-5,TGCGCCAGCAGCTTGGAGAGCCAAGAGACCCAGTACTTC,CASSLESQETQYF